This T cell receptor (beta chain) was sequenced in a study of shared clonotypes between healthy human individuals. Turning to the study itself: Per-donor plates numbered three CD4 naive, three CD4 memory, two CD8 naive and one CD8 memory.

Details on this clone: Its antigen remains unknown.

Sequencing used immunoSEQ multiplex PCR; TCRdb keeps in-frame clones, though not all of them. The sample holds around 1.5 million clones; nearly 99% are singletons and the top ten take roughly 0.45%. The length of the CDR3 is 15 residues. Per germline, CDR1 SGHTA and CDR2 FQGNSA. Trimming shortened V by 3 bases and J by 5 bases, and 16 bases separated the two germline ends. Points from the study as a whole: Read depth was anticipated to influence clonotype sharing among donors.

The TCR was taken from a man aged 25-45 years in good health. Sequenced input: naive CD4+ T cells sorted from blood. Subset specified: CD45RA+ positively selected. This chain links TRBV7-2 with TRBJ2-5; weak D call: TRBD2 (5 bases). The CDR3 here is CASSFDPAGSETQYF. CDR3 sequence (DNA): TGTGCCAGCAGCTTTGATCCCGCGGGTAGTGAGACCCAGTACTTC.